This passage covers 9 T cell receptor beta chains from one sample sequenced in a study of control samples from healthy donors and cancer patients. Generated by immunoSEQ multiplex PCR, the TCRdb table keeps only in-frame clones and is missing some. This table has fewer than 120,000 clones, around 87% appearing once. The sequenced sample was PBMCs. The receptors were gathered from a woman aged 60-75 years with lung cancer.

The rearrangement joins TRBV5-1 to TRBJ2-2, with TRBD2 matching 10 bases. Germline CDR1 and CDR2: SGHRS and YFSETQ. The CDR3 has 17 amino acids. V lost 4 bases to trimming and J lost 4 bases; unmatched junction nucleotides: 10. CDR3 bases: TGCGCCAGCAGCCCCCTCACAGCGGGAGGGCGCACCGGGGAGCTGTTTTTT. Protein product: CASSPLTAGGRTGELFF.

J is TRBJ2-7 and V is TRBV6-5; 7 positions match TRBD1. CDR1 MNHEY and CDR2 SVGAGI come from the germline V gene. The CDR3 totals 15 residues. The J segment lost 4 bases and the V segment lost 2 bases, leaving 8 bases of the junction unmatched. The CDR3 is CASSYGQAPGYEQYF. Written as DNA, the CDR3 is TGTGCCAGCAGTTACGGACAGGCTCCAGGATACGAGCAGTACTTC.

The chain uses TRBV5-1 and TRBJ2-6, with D uncertain. Germline V lookup: CDR1 SGHRS, CDR2 YFSETQ. The CDR3 is 16 residues long. Deletions cut 0 bases from V and 0 bases from J, with 7 bases between. Here the CDR3 reads CASSLGRGSGANVLTF. The CDR3 DNA is TGCGCCAGCAGCTTGGGGAGAGGCTCTGGGGCCAACGTCCTGACTTTC.

The chain links TRBV18 to TRBJ2-7, with 7 bases that match TRBD1. Germline-derived CDR1 and CDR2 are KGHSH and LQKENI. The CDR3 loop spans 18 amino acids. J lost 6 bases, V lost 3 bases, and 20 bases had no gene match. Written as DNA, the CDR3 is TGTGCCAGCTCACCTCTAGCCCCGGACAGGATCAACTACGGCGAGCAGTACTTC. This encodes CASSPLAPDRINYGEQYF.

The rearrangement links TRBV7-8 to TRBJ1-6; D remains unclear. V was shortened by 2 bases and J by 5 bases, with 10 bases between the two germline ends. CDR1 SGHVS and CDR2 FQNEAQ come from the germline V gene. This CDR3 has 15 residues. This chain's CDR3 is CASSLKGYDNSPLHF. DNA of the CDR3: TGTGCCAGCAGCTTAAAGGGATACGATAATTCACCCCTCCACTTT.

The rearrangement uses TRBV6-2 or TRBV6-3 and TRBJ2-7; 12 nucleotides align to TRBD2. Germline V lookup: CDR1 MNHEY, CDR2 SVGEGT. V dropped 1 base and J dropped 3; count of bases not matched to a gene: 7. The CDR3 covers 17 residues. This CDR3 is CASSYWLAGGPGYEQYF. The CDR3 nucleotides are TGTGCCAGCAGTTACTGGCTAGCGGGAGGGCCGGGCTACGAGCAGTACTTC.

The chain has TRBV5-1 and TRBJ1-1; no definite D call. This CDR3 is 14 amino acids long. Germline CDR1 is SGHRS and CDR2 is YFSETQ. V lost 2 bases and J lost 3, with 11 bases in between. CDR3 amino acids: CASSFDGPDTEAFF. The CDR3 DNA is TGCGCCAGCAGCTTCGACGGGCCGGACACTGAAGCTTTCTTT.

The chain employs TRBV20-1 and TRBJ1-3; unclear D gene. V was trimmed by 6 bases and J by 0 bases, leaving 3 bases between them. Germline values: CDR1 DFQATT, CDR2 SNEGSKA (reference sequence). The length of the CDR3 is 11 residues. In DNA, the CDR3 is TGCAGTGCCATCTCTGGAAACACCATATATTTT. Protein sequence: CSAISGNTIYF.

V is TRBV6-5 and J is TRBJ1-2; D unclear. V gave up 6 bases and J gave up 4 bases, with 3 bases separating them. The CDR3 has 10 residues. The germline gives CDR1 MNHEY, CDR2 SVGAGI. The CDR3 coding sequence is TGTGCCAGCAGAAGCTATGGCTACACCTTC. Translated: CASRSYGYTF.